This T cell receptor (beta chain) was sequenced in a study of beta chain features in type 1 diabetes. The study's findings and limits: For patients and controls alike, PCR might favor shorter templates to the same degree. Sequencing used cDNA, and cells with high TCR expression could therefore be over-represented.

Blood was drawn once from each donor into heparinised tubes. The draws averaged about 110 mL. Cell sorting via CD45RO/CCR7/CD25/CD127/CD95/CD27 was performed to obtain CD4+ naive, central memory, regulatory and stem cell-like memory cells. The isolated RNA, all of it, was reverse transcribed, so expressed TCRB transcripts were what got sequenced. The repertoire was sequenced with immunoSEQ multiplex PCR; TCRdb's copy has only in-frame clones and lacks some. The sample yields roughly 240,000 clones, under 70% seen once. Regarding this clone: Antigen: not known.

Germline V gene lookup returns CDR1 ENHRY and CDR2 SYGVKD. The trim removed 11 bases at V and 5 bases at J, leaving 6 bases unmatched. The CDR3 is made up of 14 amino acids. The chain combines TRBV10-3 with TRBJ2-1; TRBD2 matches 13 bases. This clonotype was obtained from a man aged 30 to 39 in good health. Input material: naive CD4+ T cells from blood. Written as DNA, the CDR3 is TGTGCCGCCCGAGGACTAGCGGGAGACAATGAGCAGTTCTTC. Encoded protein: CAARGLAGDNEQFF.